This record concerns one T cell receptor beta chain sequence. Its target is unknown. The data are from a study of T cell responses to AZD1222 COVID-19 vaccine. Findings and caveats of the study: Just 6 or 7 people given AZD1222 tested seropositive at baseline.

This table comes from immunoSEQ multiplex PCR, and its TCRdb copy is limited to in-frame clones, with some not included. The sample contains about 130,000 clones, 88% of which appear only once. Germline V gene sequence: CDR1 SGDLS, CDR2 YYNGEE. This CDR3 has 17 residues. With 0 bases clipped from V and 1 base from J, the junction kept 1 base outside the gene matches. This chain connects TRBV9 to TRBJ2-6, with 10 bases aligning to TRBD1. The sequence was obtained from an adult who received the AZD1222 COVID-19 vaccine. The source was peripheral blood, collected 28 days after the second AZD1222 dose. CDR3 bases: TGTGCCAGCAGCGTAGGGACAGGGGGTTCTGGGGCCAACGTCCTGACTTTC. Protein: CASSVGTGGSGANVLTF.